This T cell receptor beta chain was retrieved from a study of early T cells in non-severe SARS-CoV-2 infection listed by TCRdb under 2021. Regarding the research as a whole: Because TCR sequencing was done on bulk RNA from unsorted whole blood, the alpha and beta chains could not be paired. General conclusions and limits of the study: VDJdb matching was skewed toward anti-spike CD8 responses and likely underestimated virus-specific expansions, missing private and CD4 specificities.

Set within a cohort of healthcare workers in London, UK, this nested case-control study involved weekly PCR testing of nasopharyngeal swabs along with blood sampling. Between 23 and 31 March 2020, the week of the UK lockdown, healthcare workers were enrolled and then followed up weekly for as long as 16 weeks. This clonotype was seen at least ten times. Its antigen is unknown. No qualities accompany the bases; no much larger clone lies one base away. Receptor amplification or capture employed 5' RACE. Data came from a NextSeq 500. To correct for sequencing error and PCR bias, the TCR library protocol tagged individual cDNA molecules with unique molecular identifiers. Both TCR alpha and beta chains were sequenced, and tight co-correlation was observed between alpha and beta sequence abundances in each sample. Turning to the authors' computational methods: Decombinator V4 was used to annotate the V gene, J gene and CDR3 of the TCR sequences. Expanded TCRs were defined as changing significantly between any two time points under a Poisson model with p below 0.0001. TCR abundances were normalised to the total number of TCRs sequenced per sample and expressed as counts per million. VDJdb, accessed 1 November 2021, was searched for CMV, EBV and SARS-CoV-2 annotated TCRs, with TCRs annotated for multiple antigens excluded. TCRdb reprocessing: public reads trimmed at Q25 with fastp, clones called with MiXCR, in-frame beta chains kept. Entries that share a CDR3 protein sequence are merged under the most common genes and DNA. These V and J calls rely on TCRdb rather than the paper's analysis. This sample has some 37,000 distinct CDR3 sequences in its table, and more than 8% of those were observed once. The leading ten clones occupy roughly 12% of the sample.

The sequencing input was whole blood. The sequence was collected from an adult who was a healthcare worker with PCR-confirmed SARS-CoV-2 infection or an uninfected control (not recorded which).

The DNA sequence is given as TGCAGTGCTAGTCCCAGCGGGGACCAAGAGACCCAGTACTTC. Its amino acids are CSASPSGDQETQYF. Here the chain combines TRBV20-1 and TRBJ2-5, and TRBD2 aligns with 7 junction nucleotides. CDR1 is given as DFQATT and CDR2 as SNEGSKA, both from the germline V gene (reference sequence). Measured from the cysteine to the phenylalanine, the CDR3 is 14 residues long. The DNA shown is the 42-base CDR3, in frame from base 1. Trimming accounts for 3 bases at V and 0 bases at J, while the number of junction bases matched to no gene is 4.